The rows below give T cell receptor beta chains drawn from one sample of a study of blood T cell repertoires in COVID-19. Using immunoSEQ multiplex PCR, the repertoire was profiled, and TCRdb retains in-frame clones only, with some absent. The sample has 50,000 to 55,000 clones; roughly 88% are singletons. Sequenced material: peripheral blood. Receptors were obtained from a man older than 75 with acute or convalescent COVID-19. The CDR3 runs from the conserved cysteine through the conserved F or W. Fields, in order: V gene, clone size, D gene, J gene, CDR3 DNA, CDR3 protein. D genes are given only for firm matches. Not every row has a clone size; where given, it reads once, few, many or a size class.

v_gene: TRBV12-3/TRBV12-4
abundance: .
d_gene: TRBD1
j_gene: TRBJ1-2
CDR3nt: TGTGCCAGCAGTCAGTCGACAGGGTCTGGCTACACCTTC
CDR3aa: CASSQSTGSGYTF

v_gene: TRBV4-1
abundance: .
d_gene: TRBD1
j_gene: TRBJ2-7
CDR3nt: TGCGCCAGCAGCCAAGAAGTGTCGGGACAGGGGGTAAAGTACGAGCAGTACTTC
CDR3aa: CASSQEVSGQGVKYEQYF

v_gene: TRBV6-1
abundance: .
d_gene: .
j_gene: TRBJ1-5
CDR3nt: TGTGCCAGCAGCCTTCAGAGGGCCCAGCATTTT
CDR3aa: CASSLQRAQHF

v_gene: TRBV3-1/TRBV3-2
abundance: .
d_gene: .
j_gene: TRBJ1-5
CDR3nt: TGTGCCAGCAGCCAAGTTCAAAATCAGCCCCAGCATTTT
CDR3aa: CASSQVQNQPQHF

v_gene: TRBV6-5
abundance: .
d_gene: .
j_gene: TRBJ1-6
CDR3nt: TGTGCCAGCAGTTACTCGGCAGGGATTAATTCACCCCTCCACTTT
CDR3aa: CASSYSAGINSPLHF

v_gene: TRBV5-5
abundance: .
d_gene: TRBD2
j_gene: TRBJ2-7
CDR3nt: TGTGCCAGCAGCCTGGGGGGGGACGCCTCCTACGAGCAGTACTTC
CDR3aa: CASSLGGDASYEQYF

v_gene: TRBV20-1
abundance: few
d_gene: .
j_gene: TRBJ2-3
CDR3nt: TGCAGTGCTAGTGTCGGGGGCACAGATACGCAGTATTTT
CDR3aa: CSASVGGTDTQYF

v_gene: TRBV6-6
abundance: .
d_gene: TRBD2
j_gene: TRBJ2-3
CDR3nt: TGTGCCAGCAGTAACCCCCTAGCGGCCAGCACAGATACGCAGTATTTT
CDR3aa: CASSNPLAASTDTQYF

v_gene: TRBV28
abundance: .
d_gene: TRBD1
j_gene: TRBJ1-2
CDR3nt: TGTGCCAGCAGTTCCCAGGACAGGGGGCATAACTATGGCTACACCTTC
CDR3aa: CASSSQDRGHNYGYTF

v_gene: TRBV5-4
abundance: once
d_gene: .
j_gene: TRBJ2-3
CDR3nt: TGTGCCAGCAGCTCCAGACTCCGCACAGATACGCAGTATTTT
CDR3aa: CASSSRLRTDTQYF

v_gene: TRBV12-3/TRBV12-4
abundance: .
d_gene: .
j_gene: TRBJ2-1
CDR3nt: TGTGCCAGCAGTGCCGGTCCGGGTAATGAGCAGTTCTTC
CDR3aa: CASSAGPGNEQFF